The T cell receptor beta chain under discussion was sequenced for a study of shared T cell receptors in the human thymus. CDR1 is MNHNS and CDR2 is SASEGT in the germline V gene. Trimming took off 0 bases at V and 5 bases at J, with 14 bases between the two ends. The CDR3 runs 16 residues. Produced via immunoSEQ multiplex PCR; TCRdb's table is partial and in-frame only. The table includes approximately 660,000 clones, around nine tenths detected once. The same specimen was also included in a second study, on human thymus T cells.

The sequenced material came from thymocytes. The V and J genes are TRBV6-1 and TRBJ1-3; no definite D call. This clonotype was sampled from a boy under two years old with a congenital heart defect. The CDR3 DNA follows: TGTGCCAGCAGTGAAGCTGCGGGATGGCCTCGAAACACCATATATTTT. Translation gives CASSEAAGWPRNTIYF.